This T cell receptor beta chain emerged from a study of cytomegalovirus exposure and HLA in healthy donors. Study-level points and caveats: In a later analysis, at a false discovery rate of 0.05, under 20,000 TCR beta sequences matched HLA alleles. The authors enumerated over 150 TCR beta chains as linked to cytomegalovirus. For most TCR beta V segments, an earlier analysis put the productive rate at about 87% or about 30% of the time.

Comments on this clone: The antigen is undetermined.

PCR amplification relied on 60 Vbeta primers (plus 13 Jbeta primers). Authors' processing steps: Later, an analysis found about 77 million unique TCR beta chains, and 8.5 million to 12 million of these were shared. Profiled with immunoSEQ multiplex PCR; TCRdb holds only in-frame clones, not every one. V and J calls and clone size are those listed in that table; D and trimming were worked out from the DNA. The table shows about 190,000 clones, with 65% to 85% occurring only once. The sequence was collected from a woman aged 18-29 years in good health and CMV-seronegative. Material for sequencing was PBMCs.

The CDR3: CASSYRDSSYQPQHF. The CDR3 nucleotides are TGTGCCAGCAGTTACAGGGACAGCTCCTATCAGCCCCAGCATTTT. V and J are TRBV6-6 and TRBJ1-5; 7 bases match TRBD1. The CDR3 is 15 residues long. CDR1 is MNHNY and CDR2 is SVGAGI in the germline V gene (reference sequence). V dropped 2 bases and J dropped 5; count of bases not matched to a gene: 6.